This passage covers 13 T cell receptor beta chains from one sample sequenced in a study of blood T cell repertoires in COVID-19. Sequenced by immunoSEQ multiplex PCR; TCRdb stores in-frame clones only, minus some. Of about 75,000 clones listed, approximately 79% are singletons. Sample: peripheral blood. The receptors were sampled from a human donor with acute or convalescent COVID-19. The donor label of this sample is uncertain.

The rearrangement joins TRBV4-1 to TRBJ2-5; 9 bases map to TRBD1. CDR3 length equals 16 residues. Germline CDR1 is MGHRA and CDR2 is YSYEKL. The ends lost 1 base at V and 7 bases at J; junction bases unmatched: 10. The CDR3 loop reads CASSQAPPGQGGTQYF. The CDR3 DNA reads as TGCGCCAGCAGCCAAGCCCCACCGGGACAGGGCGGGACCCAGTACTTC.

This chain's CDR3 is CASSLRRDLYNEQFF. DNA for the CDR3: TGTGCCAGCAGTTTAAGGCGGGATCTGTACAATGAGCAGTTCTTC. The chain joins TRBV28 to TRBJ2-1; tentative D call: TRBD2 (6 bases). CDR3 length equals 15 residues. Germline loops: CDR1 MDHEN, CDR2 SYDVKM. V lost 2 bases, J lost 4 bases, and 12 bases lay in between.

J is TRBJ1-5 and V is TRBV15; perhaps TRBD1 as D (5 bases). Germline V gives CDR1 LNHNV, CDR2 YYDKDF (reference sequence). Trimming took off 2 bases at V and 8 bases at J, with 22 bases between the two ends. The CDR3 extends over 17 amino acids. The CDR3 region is CATSRPLDSQLQEPQHF. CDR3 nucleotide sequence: TGTGCCACCAGCAGACCTCTCGACAGTCAATTGCAGGAGCCCCAGCATTTT.

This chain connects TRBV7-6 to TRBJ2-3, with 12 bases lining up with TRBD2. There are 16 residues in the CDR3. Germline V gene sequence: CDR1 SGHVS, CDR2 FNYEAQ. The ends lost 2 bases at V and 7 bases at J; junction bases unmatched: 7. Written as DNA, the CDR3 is TGTGCCAGCAGCTTAAGCCTAGCGGGAGGGCCAAATACGCAGTATTTT. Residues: CASSLSLAGGPNTQYF.

The CDR3, as DNA: TGTGCCAGCCACAGCGGTAGCGGGAGCAATGAGCAGTTCTTC. It translates to CASHSGSGSNEQFF. The chain couples TRBV9 to TRBJ2-1; 9 nucleotides align to TRBD2. The CDR3 runs 14 residues. Germline lookup yields CDR1 SGDLS and CDR2 YYNGEE. J gave up 6 bases and V 7 bases, and 8 bases lay outside the gene matches.

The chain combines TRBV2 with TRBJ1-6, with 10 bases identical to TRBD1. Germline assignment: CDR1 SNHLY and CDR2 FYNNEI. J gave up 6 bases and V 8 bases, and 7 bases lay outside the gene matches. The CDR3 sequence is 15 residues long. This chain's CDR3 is CASLWDRGSNSPLHF. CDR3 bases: TGTGCCAGCCTATGGGACAGGGGTTCTAATTCACCCCTCCACTTT.

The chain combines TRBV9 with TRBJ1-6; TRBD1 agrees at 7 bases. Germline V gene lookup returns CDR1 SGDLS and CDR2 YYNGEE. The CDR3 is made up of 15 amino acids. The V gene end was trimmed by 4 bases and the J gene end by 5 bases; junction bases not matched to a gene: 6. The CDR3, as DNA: TGTGCCAGCAGCAACAGGGACAGCAATAATTCACCCCTCCACTTT. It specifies CASSNRDSNNSPLHF. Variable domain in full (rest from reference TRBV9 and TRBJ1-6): DSGVTQTPKHLITATGQRVTLRCSPRSGDLSVYWYQQSLDQGLQFLIQYYNGEERAKGNILERFSAQQFPDLHSELNLSSLELGDSALYFCASSNRDSNNSPLHFGNGTRLTVT.

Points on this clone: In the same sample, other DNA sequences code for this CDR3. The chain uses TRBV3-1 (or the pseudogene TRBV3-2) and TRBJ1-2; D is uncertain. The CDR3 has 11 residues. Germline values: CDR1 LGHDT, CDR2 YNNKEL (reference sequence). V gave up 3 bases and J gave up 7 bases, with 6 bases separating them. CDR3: CASSQGGGYTF. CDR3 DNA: TGTGCCAGCAGCCAGGGAGGTGGCTACACCTTC.

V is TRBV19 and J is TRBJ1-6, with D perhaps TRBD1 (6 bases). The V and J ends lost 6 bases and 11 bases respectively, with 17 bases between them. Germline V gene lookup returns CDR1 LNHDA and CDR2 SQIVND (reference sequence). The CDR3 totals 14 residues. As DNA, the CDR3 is TGTGCCAGTAGCCCAGACAGGTCAAGCCCACCCCTCCACTTT. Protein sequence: CASSPDRSSPPLHF.

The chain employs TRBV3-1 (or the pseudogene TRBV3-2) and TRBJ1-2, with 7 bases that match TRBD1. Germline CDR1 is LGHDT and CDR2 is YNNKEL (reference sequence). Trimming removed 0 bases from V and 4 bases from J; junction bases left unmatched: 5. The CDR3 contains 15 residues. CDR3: CASSQDTRTGYGYTF. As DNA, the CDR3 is TGTGCCAGCAGCCAAGATACGAGGACAGGCTATGGCTACACCTTC.

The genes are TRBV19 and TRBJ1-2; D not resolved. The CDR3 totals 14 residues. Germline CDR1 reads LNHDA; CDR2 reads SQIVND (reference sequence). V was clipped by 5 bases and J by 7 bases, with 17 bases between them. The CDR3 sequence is CASSRDSVRGGYTF. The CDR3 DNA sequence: TGTGCCAGTAGTCGAGACTCAGTCCGCGGTGGCTACACCTTC.

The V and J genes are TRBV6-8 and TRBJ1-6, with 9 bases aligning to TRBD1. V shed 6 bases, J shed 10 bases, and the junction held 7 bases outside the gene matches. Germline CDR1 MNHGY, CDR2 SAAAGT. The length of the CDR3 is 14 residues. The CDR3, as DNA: TGTGCCAGCAGCTCCGGGACAGGGACCTCACCCCTCCACTTT. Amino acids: CASSSGTGTSPLHF.

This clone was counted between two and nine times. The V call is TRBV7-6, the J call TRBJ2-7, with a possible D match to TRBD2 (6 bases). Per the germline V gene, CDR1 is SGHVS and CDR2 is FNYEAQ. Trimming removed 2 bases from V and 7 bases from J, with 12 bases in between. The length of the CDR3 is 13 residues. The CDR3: CASSLRGSGEQYV. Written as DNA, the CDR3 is TGTGCCAGCAGCTTACGGGGGTCGGGGGAGCAGTACGTC.